Below, 10 T cell receptor beta chains from the same sample are listed, as sequenced in a study of shared clonotypes between healthy human individuals. Repertoires were generated with immunoSEQ multiplex PCR, while TCRdb's copy carries only in-frame clones and drops some. The table includes 780,000 or so clones, about two thirds detected once. The sample comprised memory CD4+ T cells sorted from blood. Subset given: CD45RA-negative fraction. Source of these receptors: a woman aged 25 to 39 in good health.

This chain uses TRBV19 with TRBJ2-6; TRBD2 is a possible D gene (5 bases). This CDR3 is 17 amino acids long. From germline, CDR1 is LNHDA and CDR2 SQIVND (reference sequence). With 5 bases removed from V and 0 bases from J, the gap between germline ends came to 14 bases. Here the CDR3 reads CASSRTGISSGANVLTF. The CDR3 nucleotides are TGTGCCAGTAGTCGGACTGGAATAAGCTCTGGGGCCAACGTCCTGACTTTC.

The rearrangement links TRBV2 to TRBJ1-1, with D unresolved. The germline V gene has CDR1 SNHLY and CDR2 FYNNEI. The CDR3 runs 14 residues. V was clipped by 8 bases and J by 6 bases, with 19 bases between them. Written as DNA, the CDR3 is TGTGCCAGCTACAGCCTCCTGGTAGTCGCTGAAGCTTTCTTT. Protein sequence: CASYSLLVVAEAFF.

The chain employs TRBV7-6 and TRBJ2-5; the D is unclear. V lost 0 bases, J lost 4 bases, and 12 bases lay in between. CDR3 length: 15 residues. CDR1 is SGHVS and CDR2 is FNYEAQ in the germline V gene. This CDR3 is CASSLARGVAETQYF. The CDR3 DNA sequence: TGTGCCAGCAGCTTAGCGCGTGGGGTCGCAGAGACCCAGTACTTC.

J is TRBJ2-3 and V is TRBV6-4; D is unresolved. This CDR3 comprises 14 residues. V was pared by 0 bases and J by 0 bases, with 4 bases between. Germline V gene sequence: CDR1 MRHNA, CDR2 SNTAGT. The CDR3 is CASSDSWSTDTQYF. CDR3 nucleotides: TGTGCCAGCAGTGACTCGTGGAGCACAGATACGCAGTATTTT.

The chain uses TRBV9 and TRBJ2-7; D is tentatively TRBD1 or TRBD2 (5 bases each). From germline, CDR1 is SGDLS and CDR2 YYNGEE. CDR3 size: 14 residues. The V end was cut by 2 bases, the J end by 2 bases, with 11 bases between. The CDR3 coding sequence is TGTGCCAGCAGCGTCCGGGACGCTACCTACGAGCAGTACTTC. Translation: CASSVRDATYEQYF.

V usage is TRBV19 and J usage is TRBJ1-2, with D possibly TRBD1 on 5 matching bases. CDR1 is LNHDA and CDR2 is SQIVND in the germline V gene (reference sequence). V shed 4 bases and J shed 6 bases, with 12 bases lying between them. The CDR3 has 13 amino acids. CDR3 DNA: TGTGCCAGTAGTAGGGGCCTCGAGAATGGCTACACCTTC. This translates into CASSRGLENGYTF.

This clone is a singleton in its sample. The chain couples TRBV6-6 to TRBJ1-5; D perhaps matches TRBD1 (5 bases). V lost 0 bases and J lost 5, with 14 bases in between. The CDR3 has 16 amino acids. Per germline, CDR1 MNHNY and CDR2 SVGAGI (reference sequence). CDR3 residues: CASSYSRQGQDQPQHF. DNA for the CDR3: TGTGCCAGCAGTTACTCGAGGCAGGGTCAAGATCAGCCCCAGCATTTT.

The chain employs TRBV29-1 and TRBJ2-5; the D is unclear. The CDR3 has 12 residues. Per the germline V gene, CDR1 is SQVTM and CDR2 is ANQGSEA. Trimming cost V 5 bases and J 2 bases, with 9 bases left between them. The CDR3 DNA sequence: TGCAGCGTTCGAGTAGGGCAAGAGACCCAGTACTTC. It specifies CSVRVGQETQYF.

This chain links TRBV25-1 with TRBJ1-2; D not certain. Trimming shortened V by 2 bases and J by 6 bases, and 7 bases separated the two germline ends. The CDR3 has 12 residues. Germline V gives CDR1 MGHDK, CDR2 SYGVNS. CDR3 sequence (DNA): TGTGCCAGCAGTGAAGTGAGGGATGGCTACACCTTC. This gives the protein CASSEVRDGYTF.

The J gene is TRBJ2-7, the V gene TRBV2; D perhaps matches TRBD2 (6 bases). The CDR3 runs to 14 residues. Looked up from germline, CDR1 is SNHLY and CDR2 is FYNNEI. V lost 6 bases and J 4 bases, leaving 16 bases between the germline ends. CDR3 bases: TGTGCCAGCAGGCAAACCGGGACTTATTACGAGCAGTACTTC. It translates to CASRQTGTYYEQYF. The entire variable domain, with the rest obtained from reference TRBV2 and TRBJ2-7, is as follows: EPEVTQTPSHQVTQMGQEVILRCVPISNHLYFYWYRQILGQKVEFLVSFYNNEISEKSEIFDDQFSVERPDGSNFTLKIRSTKLEDSAMYFCASRQTGTYYEQYFGPGTRLTVT.